Below, 18 T cell receptor beta chains from the same sample are listed, as sequenced in a study of cytomegalovirus exposure and HLA in healthy donors. Primers included in the PCR were 60 Vbeta and 13 Jbeta primers. Assay used: immunoSEQ multiplex PCR; TCRdb lists only in-frame clones, some missing. The sample carries about 230,000 clones, approximately 85% recorded once. Sequenced input: PBMCs. Receptors originate from a girl under 10 years old in good health and CMV-seronegative.

V gene TRBV9 combines with J gene TRBJ2-7; D perhaps matches TRBD2 (5 bases). CDR1 and CDR2 (germline): SGDLS, YYNGEE. V was clipped by 1 base and J by 2 bases, with 10 bases between them. The CDR3 extends over 14 amino acids. Here the CDR3 DNA reads TGTGCCAGCAGCGTATCGGGGATTCCCTACGAGCAGTACTTC. This gives the protein CASSVSGIPYEQYF.

The chain couples TRBV7-9 to TRBJ1-5; the D is unclear. The CDR3 extends over 16 amino acids. The germline V gene encodes CDR1 SEHNR and CDR2 FQNEAQ (reference sequence). The germline V and J ends were trimmed by 5 bases and 1 base, with 15 bases remaining between them. As DNA, the CDR3 is TGTGCCAGCAGCCAGAGTGGCGGCAGCAGCAATCAGCCCCAGCATTTT. It yields the protein CASSQSGGSSNQPQHF.

The CDR3, as DNA: TGTGCCAGCAGCGCCCAGTTCACCGGGGAGCTGTTTTTT. It codes for CASSAQFTGELFF. The rearrangement links TRBV9 to TRBJ2-2, with no clear D. V was pared by 3 bases and J by 4 bases, with 7 bases between. This CDR3 has 13 residues. From germline, CDR1 is SGDLS and CDR2 YYNGEE.

The rearrangement uses TRBV2 and TRBJ2-3; no reliable D call. Germline lookup yields CDR1 SNHLY and CDR2 FYNNEI. The CDR3 spans 13 residues. V was shortened by 7 bases and J by 0 bases, with 8 bases between the two germline ends. This chain's CDR3 is CASTRPSTDTQYF. The CDR3 DNA reads as TGTGCCAGCACTCGTCCGAGCACAGATACGCAGTATTTT.

The chain uses TRBV6-5 and TRBJ1-5, with TRBD1 identical over 7 bases. The germline CDR1 and CDR2 sequences are MNHEY and SVGAGI. CDR3 length: 14 residues. The V and J ends lost 9 bases and 4 bases, in that order; junction bases with no gene match: 9. The CDR3 nucleotides are TGTGCCAGTCGAAGGACAGGTCGGAATCAGCCCCAGCATTTT. The encoded protein is CASRRTGRNQPQHF.

This chain uses TRBV30 with TRBJ2-3; 7 positions agree with TRBD1. V was pared by 2 bases and J by 4 bases, with 3 bases of the junction left unmatched. Germline values: CDR1 GTSNPN, CDR2 SVGIG (reference sequence). The CDR3 extends over 13 amino acids. CDR3 coding DNA: TGTGCCTGGAGTTACAGGGGACCAGATACGCAGTATTTT. Amino acid sequence: CAWSYRGPDTQYF.

The gene calls are TRBV27 and TRBJ1-5, with 7 bases fitting TRBD1. The J segment lost 10 bases and the V segment lost 6 bases, leaving 15 bases of the junction unmatched. The CDR3 covers 15 residues. Germline lookup yields CDR1 MNHEY and CDR2 SMNVEV (reference sequence). The CDR3 loop reads CASRPEGYRGQPQHF. The DNA of the CDR3 is TGTGCCAGCAGGCCTGAGGGCTACAGGGGTCAACCCCAGCATTTT.

For this clone: Germline is not matched at one junction end, which may reflect a read error. V usage is TRBV7-9 and J usage is TRBJ2-2, with TRBD2 matching over 7 bases. The CDR3 length is 16 residues. Per the germline V gene, CDR1 is SEHNR and CDR2 is FQNEAQ (reference sequence). DNA of the CDR3: TGTTCCAGCAGCTTAGGCCCGGGGGGACACACCGGGGAGCTGTTTTTT. Encoded protein: CSSSLGPGGHTGELFF.

CDR3 nucleotide sequence: TGTGCCGGGGTCGTGGGGACCGGGGGTTCACCCCTCCACTTT. Its protein product is CAGVVGTGGSPLHF. V and J are TRBV2 and TRBJ1-6, with D maybe TRBD1 (5 bases). There are 14 residues in the CDR3. The V gene lost 11 bases and the J gene lost 9 bases, with 20 bases spanning the gap. The germline gives CDR1 SNHLY, CDR2 FYNNEI.

The chain is built from TRBV5-1 and TRBJ2-5; 10 bases are shared with TRBD1. Gene TRBJ2-7 matches the end of the DNA better, so the J call may be wrong. CDR1 and CDR2 from the germline V gene are SGHRS and YFSETQ. This CDR3 has 15 amino acids. As DNA, the CDR3 is TGCGCCAGCAGATTGACCGGGACAGGGGAATACGAGCAGTACTTC. The encoded protein is CASRLTGTGEYEQYF.

This clone came up a few times. This chain links TRBV19 with TRBJ2-7; D might be TRBD2 (6 bases). This CDR3 has 15 amino acids. Germline V CDR1 and CDR2: LNHDA, SQIVND (reference sequence). The germline V and J ends were trimmed by 8 bases and 2 bases, with 19 bases remaining between them. Written as DNA, the CDR3 is TGTGCCAGTGCGTTGACCGGGACTGGGACCTACGAGCAGTACTTC. This translates into CASALTGTGTYEQYF.

The chain joins TRBV6-5 to TRBJ1-5; 8 nucleotides line up with TRBD1. V lost 6 bases and J lost 4; bases outside the gene matches: 5. Per germline, CDR1 MNHEY and CDR2 SVGAGI. CDR3 length: 14 amino acids. CDR3 sequence (DNA): TGTGCCAGCAGGCCGGGACAGGCTAATCAGCCCCAGCATTTT. Translated: CASRPGQANQPQHF.

This rearrangement joins TRBV30 to TRBJ2-7; 7 nucleotides line up with TRBD2. The CDR3 is made up of 12 amino acids. Germline CDR1 reads GTSNPN; CDR2 reads SVGIG (reference sequence). V was clipped by 5 bases and J by 5 bases; unmatched bases: 6. CDR3 DNA: TGTGCCTGGGCCCAAGCGGGGCACGAGCAGTACTTC. Its protein product is CAWAQAGHEQYF.

This clone was observed once. This chain links TRBV6-1 with TRBJ1-1; D gene unclear. The CDR3 is made up of 12 amino acids. V gave up 2 bases and J gave up 11 bases, with 12 bases separating them. CDR1 MNHNS and CDR2 SASEGT come from the germline V gene. Here the CDR3 DNA reads TGTGCCAGCAGTGAAACGGGGATTGGGGCTTTCTTT. It specifies CASSETGIGAFF.

The chain is built from TRBV2 and TRBJ2-1; 8 nucleotides line up with TRBD2. After removal of 4 bases from V and 6 bases from J, the junction contained 11 bases not matched to a gene. Germline V gene data show CDR1 as SNHLY and CDR2 as FYNNEI. The CDR3 is 16 amino acids. The chain's CDR3 is CASSGFAAGDPNEQFF. CDR3 nucleotides: TGTGCCAGCAGTGGCTTTGCAGCGGGGGACCCCAATGAGCAGTTCTTC.

The V and J genes are TRBV7-2 and TRBJ2-2; maybe TRBD2 (5 bases). CDR3 length: 14 residues. V lost 1 base, J lost 4 bases, and 7 bases lay in between. Germline lookup yields CDR1 SGHTA and CDR2 FQGNSA. The CDR3 nucleotides read TGTGCCAGCAGCTTAGAGCGGATCACCGGGGAGCTGTTTTTT. The encoded protein is CASSLERITGELFF.

This sequence joins TRBV10-2 and TRBJ1-1; tentatively, D is TRBD1 (6 bases). The V and J ends lost 0 bases and 0 bases respectively, with 11 bases between them. Germline V lookup: CDR1 WSHSY, CDR2 SAAADI. This CDR3 is built from 16 residues. The CDR3: CASSESGGGVNTEAFF. The CDR3 DNA follows: TGCGCCAGCAGTGAGTCGGGCGGGGGCGTGAACACTGAAGCTTTCTTT.

V is TRBV28 and J is TRBJ2-3; perhaps TRBD2 as D (6 bases). With 2 bases removed from V and 6 bases from J, the gap between germline ends came to 21 bases. CDR1 is MDHEN, CDR2 SYDVKM, per germline. The CDR3 is made up of 17 amino acids. CDR3 loop: CASSLKIGTRLEDTQYF. The CDR3 nucleotides read TGTGCCAGCAGTTTAAAAATCGGGACTCGGCTAGAGGATACGCAGTATTTT. The entire variable domain, with the rest obtained from reference TRBV28 and TRBJ2-3, is as follows: DVKVTQSSRYLVKRTGEKVFLECVQDMDHENMFWYRQDPGLGLRLIYFSYDVKMKEKGDIPEGYSVSREKKERFSLILESASTNQTSMYLCASSLKIGTRLEDTQYFGPGTRLTVL.